These T cell receptor beta chains were read from a single sample in a study of type 1 regulatory T cells. TCRdb called the reads again in MiXCR, with one record for every CDR3 protein. The repertoire includes over 90,000 distinct CDR3 sequences, 25% to 40% of them detected once, and less than 2.5% sits in the top ten. Sequenced material: CD4+ T cells, either the whole sample or a sorted fraction (not recorded which). These receptors were taken from a human donor in good health. CDR3s leave out the opening cysteine and the closing phenylalanine or tryptophan.

>TRBV15
ATSRPRTAETQY
>TRBV15
ATSRDREGEQF
>TRBV20-1
SARPLLGGLQETQY
>TRBV19
ASTSWGTSGTSSYNEQF
>TRBV27
ASSHRGGELF
>TRBV7-2
ASSAYLAGGSEQY
>TRBV7-9
ASGTSGRGTYNEQF
>TRBV29-1
SVFWAGPNTEAF
>TRBV5-5
ASGIPLQGTGELF
>TRBV29-1
SDGGATDTQY
>TRBV30
AWSVLGNNGELF
>TRBV20-1
SARATSGRARLVDEQY
>TRBV11-1
ASSFRDRNHYGYT
>TRBV20-1
SASGTLSYEQY
>TRBV19
ASSISSYNEQF
>TRBV2
ASSERVGPPGGYT
>TRBV24-1
ATSDPTGARTGELF
>TRBV7-9
ASSFTRGGETQY
>TRBV19
ASSGTSIGTQY
>TRBV5-1
ASSLGTGGEETQY
>TRBV6-1
ASSEGSLADLRETQY
>TRBV18
ASSPREGNGYT
>TRBV7-6
ASSLGTGSNQPQH